The clone carrying this T cell receptor beta chain was observed once. These data belong to a study of CD8 T cells in Susac syndrome. Random hexamers served to reverse transcribe about 0.5 to 1 ug RNA. One entry per CDR3 protein, called by TCRdb with MiXCR from the immunoSEQ multiplex PCR reads. The sample includes around 300,000 distinct CDR3 sequences, almost 85% seen only once; the top ten take roughly 0.21%. The V gene lost 2 bases and the J gene lost 4 bases, with 15 bases spanning the gap. Germline CDR1 reads PRHDT; CDR2 reads FYEKMQ (reference sequence). The CDR3 loop spans 15 amino acids. J is TRBJ2-7 and V is TRBV13; possibly TRBD1 or TRBD2 for D (6 bases each). Sequencing was done on a sample of CD8+ T cells from PBMCs. The TCR sequence derives from a human donor with multiple sclerosis. The CDR3 here is CASSLRREDSYEQYF. The CDR3 DNA is TGTGCCAGCAGCTTACGCAGGGAGGACAGTTACGAGCAGTACTTC.